The entry below gives a single T cell receptor beta chain sequence along with its context. The antigen it binds to is not known. No base quality values were provided; no much bigger clone lies one nucleotide off. The sample has other DNA sequences that encode this CDR3 too. TCRbeta CDR3 regions were amplified from genomic DNA using the immunoSEQ Assay, a bias-controlled multiplex PCR. The original pipeline was this. The number of nucleated cells in each sample was estimated from the amplification of reference gene primers within the assay. To quantify the absolute abundance of each unique TCRbeta CDR3 rearrangement, sequence reads were collapsed and filtered. Productive Simpson clonality was computed per sample as the square root of Simpson's diversity index over productive rearrangements. Drawn from immuneACCESS, this table holds only the in-frame rearrangements with V and J called that TCRdb kept. Clones are partly lost; checked studies trace under half to an unresolved V gene and leave the rest unexplained. V and J calls and clone size are copied from that table; D and trimming were computed from the DNA. The sample records tens of thousands of clones, around 87% of which are singletons. The top ten clones comprise around 25% of the sample.

This sample stems from a study of blood T cell repertoires in COVID-19 (dated by TCRdb to about 2020). Some background on the complete study: The collaborator samples originated in the United States, Italy and Spain and spanned the acute and convalescent phases of COVID-19. Where HLA class I and class II types were available, the types were taken from metadata supplied by the sample provider, not from assay-based typing. The material from the prospective study consisted of cDNA or gDNA derived from T cells, B-cell-depleted T cells, or PBMCs. The samples were drawn from the first 160 participants of the ongoing ImmuneRACE study and from under 1,500 subjects provided by 6 global collaborators. The sample metadata nearly always contained a de-identified subject ID, COVID-19 status, age in years and sex. Subjects who had been exposed to COVID-19, were actively infected with it, or had recovered from it provided the deeply sampled blood TCRbeta repertoires that made up the dataset. The repertoires were made available in a free public database intended to serve as a resource for research on the immune response to SARS-CoV-2.

CDR1 SEHNR and CDR2 FQNEAQ were looked up in the germline V gene (reference sequence). The CDR3 contains 14 residues, cysteine and phenylalanine counted. Kept here is only the CDR3 DNA, which spans 42 bases and is read in frame from base 1. V gives up 8 bases and J gives up 5 bases, and the segment between their germline ends measures 15 bases. Here is what the overall study found, with its caveats: Clinical and demographic metadata were provided uncurated, with the amount varying by source and participant.

Whole blood was collected in K2EDTA tubes by collaborating institutions according to the institutions' own protocols. For TCRbeta analysis, collaborator samples were shipped as frozen whole blood, as isolated PBMCs, or as DNA extracted from either sample type. The sequence was collected from an elderly woman in a cohort sampled during active or convalescent COVID-19. Specimen: peripheral blood. The rearrangement joined TRBV7-9 to TRBJ2-2; no D gene is confidently identified. The DNA reads TGTGCCAGCGGCCCTCCGATTTATACCGGGGAGCTGTTTTTT. Its protein is CASGPPIYTGELFF.